The entry below describes one TCR beta chain. Antigen specificity is unknown. The sample comes from a study of cytomegalovirus exposure and HLA in healthy donors. Regarding the study as a whole: Several of the most significant clusters appeared, in a later analysis, to be linked to common viral pathogens. The dataset shows that most TCR sequences were rare, while some public TCRs occurred in many donors. The availability of immune exposure information extended only to CMV serostatus.

This CDR3 is built from 18 residues. Trimming removed 5 bases from V and 4 bases from J; junction bases left unmatched: 9. The PCR ran on 60 Vbeta and 13 Jbeta primers. The data were produced by immunoSEQ multiplex PCR, yet TCRdb's version contains in-frame clones alone and is incomplete. Of 95,000 to 100,000 clones listed, more than 70% are singletons. The chain has TRBV23-1 and TRBJ2-6; 12 nucleotides line up with TRBD1. TRBV23-1 is filed as an ORF, its function uncertain. The sample taken for sequencing was PBMCs. This clonotype was sampled from a man between 25 and 39 years old in good health and CMV-seronegative. For the CDR3, the DNA is TGCGCCAGCAGTACCCCCCGGGACAGGGGGCAAGGGGCCAACGTCCTGACTTTC. Its translation: CASSTPRDRGQGANVLTF.